The 28 T cell receptor beta chains below all came from one sample that was sequenced in a study of T cell repertoires in cytomegalovirus infection. In TCRdb, the reads were re-called with MiXCR into one record per CDR3 protein. The sample includes some 150,000 distinct CDR3 sequences, roughly a third of them seen just once. These receptors lack a known antigen. The material was CD8+ T cells from cultured PBMCs, obtained from culture after CMV antigen stimulation. These receptors were obtained from a human donor in good health (CMV status not recorded). Some clones in this sample may be carry-over from other donors' samples.

This rearrangement joins TRBV2 to TRBJ1-5; D is unclear. Looked up from germline, CDR1 is SNHLY and CDR2 is FYNNEI. Trimming removed 0 bases from V and 7 bases from J, with 10 bases in between. CDR3 size: 14 residues. CDR3 nucleotide sequence: TGTGCCAGCAGTGAAGCGATCGGGGAACAGCCCCAGCATTTT. The encoded protein is CASSEAIGEQPQHF.

The chain is built from TRBV5-6 and TRBJ2-3; 7 bases fit TRBD1. The germline V gene encodes CDR1 SGHDT and CDR2 YYEEEE. V trimming: 3 bases; J trimming: 4 bases; junction bases outside the gene matches: 2. This CDR3 region has 13 residues. The CDR3 region is CASSSGQPDTQYF. CDR3 bases: TGTGCCAGCAGCTCGGGACAGCCAGATACGCAGTATTTT.

The chain joins TRBV14 to TRBJ2-2; the D is unclear. CDR1 and CDR2 (germline): SGHDN, FVKESK. Between the trimmed V and J ends, which lost 4 bases and 7 bases, there was a span of 7 bases. The CDR3 loop spans 12 amino acids. The CDR3, as DNA: TGTGCCAGCAGCCTGGCTGGCGGGGAGCTGTTTTTT. It translates to CASSLAGGELFF.

At least ten counts were recorded for this clonotype. The V call is TRBV6-5, the J call TRBJ1-1; the match to TRBD1 covers 8 bases. The V gene end was trimmed by 0 bases and the J gene end by 1 base; junction bases not matched to a gene: 7. The CDR3 is 17 amino acids. Germline CDR1 and CDR2: MNHEY and SVGAGI. CDR3 DNA: TGTGCCAGCAGTTACTCCGGCCTGGGACAGGCGAACACTGAAGCTTTCTTT. Its translation: CASSYSGLGQANTEAFF.

This clonotype was seen ten or more times. V usage is TRBV15 and J usage is TRBJ2-1; D remains ambiguous. V lost 0 bases and J 3 bases, leaving 6 bases between the germline ends. Germline V gene lookup returns CDR1 LNHNV and CDR2 YYDKDF (reference sequence). The CDR3 runs to 14 residues. The CDR3 DNA reads TGTGCCACCAGCAGAGATATGATCTACAATGAGCAGTTCTTC. Translation gives CATSRDMIYNEQFF.

Only a few counts were recorded for this clonotype. The chain combines TRBV7-8 with TRBJ2-7; D gene ambiguous. Trimming pared 5 bases from V and 0 bases from J, leaving 11 bases between. Germline V lookup: CDR1 SGHVS, CDR2 FQNEAQ. There are 14 residues in the CDR3. The CDR3, as DNA: TGTGCCAGCAGCGTGATTACCGACTCCTACGAGCAGTACTTC. Translated, it gives CASSVITDSYEQYF. Together with reference TRBV7-8 and TRBJ2-7, the CDR3 gives the full variable domain: GAGVSQSPRYKVAKRGQDVALRCDPISGHVSLFWYQQALGQGPEFLTYFQNEAQLDKSGLPSDRFFAERPEGSVSTLKIQRTQQEDSAVYLCASSVITDSYEQYFGPGTRLTVT.

This clonotype has more than one count but fewer than ten. The rearrangement uses TRBV4-1 and TRBJ1-1, with a possible D match to TRBD1 (6 bases). Germline V lookup: CDR1 MGHRA, CDR2 YSYEKL. Between the trimmed V and J ends, which lost 6 bases and 5 bases, there was a span of 13 bases. CDR3 length: 13 amino acids. CDR3 sequence: CASRLTGITEAFF. The DNA for the CDR3 is TGCGCCAGCAGACTAACAGGGATAACTGAAGCTTTCTTT.

The chain carries TRBV24-1 and TRBJ1-4; D unresolved. This CDR3 comprises 15 residues. Trimming took 5 bases from V and 4 from J, leaving 13 bases between them. In germline, CDR1 is KGHDR, CDR2 SFDVKD. Here the CDR3 reads CATSAGRSLNEKLFF. Here the CDR3 DNA reads TGTGCCACCAGTGCCGGACGAAGTCTTAATGAAAAACTGTTTTTT.

This clonotype was counted between two and nine times. The V call is TRBV28, the J call TRBJ2-5, with 9 bases lining up with TRBD2. The CDR3 has 15 residues. Trimming took 6 bases from V and 2 from J; bases not matched to a gene: 7. In germline, CDR1 is MDHEN, CDR2 SYDVKM. The CDR3 here is CASRISSGEQETQYF. For the CDR3, the DNA is TGTGCCAGCAGGATATCTAGCGGGGAACAAGAGACCCAGTACTTC.

The chain recombines TRBV27 with TRBJ2-7; 7 bases align to TRBD1. From germline, CDR1 is MNHEY and CDR2 SMNVEV (reference sequence). The J segment lost 5 bases and the V segment lost 5 bases, leaving 12 bases of the junction unmatched. The CDR3 is 15 amino acids. CDR3 in amino acids: CASSLRPQGRDEQYF. In DNA, the CDR3 is TGTGCCAGCAGTCTACGCCCACAGGGGAGAGACGAGCAGTACTTC.

This clonotype was seen at least ten times. V usage is TRBV28 and J usage is TRBJ2-5, with TRBD1 identical over 10 bases. The length of the CDR3 is 16 residues. The V and J ends lost 3 bases and 5 bases, in that order; junction bases with no gene match: 9. Looked up from germline, CDR1 is MDHEN and CDR2 is SYDVKM. The CDR3 DNA reads as TGTGCCAGCAGTTTGGAGCGGGACAGGGGATGGGAGACCCAGTACTTC. Amino acid sequence: CASSLERDRGWETQYF.

In this sample, this clonotype turned up many times. The rearrangement uses TRBV7-2 and TRBJ2-1, with 8 positions matching TRBD2. The CDR3 covers 15 residues. V lost 1 base and J lost 7; bases outside the gene matches: 6. CDR1 and CDR2 from the germline V gene are SGHTA and FQGNSA. The chain's CDR3 is CASSLVAGIQNEQFF. The CDR3 DNA reads TGTGCCAGCAGCTTAGTAGCGGGGATCCAGAATGAGCAGTTCTTC.

In this sample, this clonotype turned up a few times. The chain carries TRBV19 and TRBJ2-7, with a possible D match to TRBD1 (5 bases). This CDR3 has 14 residues. The V gene's germline CDR1 is LNHDA and CDR2 SQIVND (reference sequence). V lost 3 bases to trimming and J lost 7 bases, with 16 bases between them. The CDR3 loop is CASSMGLGPREQYF. The CDR3 bases are TGTGCCAGTAGTATGGGTTTGGGGCCGCGTGAGCAGTACTTC.

The V gene is TRBV6-1, the J gene TRBJ1-1; tentatively, D is TRBD1 (5 bases). Trimming left V 8 bases short and J 3 bases short, with 13 bases between. The CDR3 totals 13 residues. Germline lookup yields CDR1 MNHNS and CDR2 SASEGT. The CDR3 DNA is TGTGCCAGCGGGCAGGGACTCGACACTGAAGCTTTCTTT. Amino acid sequence: CASGQGLDTEAFF.

This chain links TRBV7-8 with TRBJ2-7; D gene unclear. The V end was cut by 0 bases, the J end by 7 bases, with 10 bases between. Germline loops: CDR1 SGHVS, CDR2 FQNEAQ. This CDR3 comprises 13 residues. CDR3 loop: CASSLAIQLEQYF. CDR3 DNA: TGTGCCAGCAGCTTAGCAATACAGCTTGAGCAGTACTTC.

The table lists this clonotype with a few counts. The chain carries TRBV4-1 and TRBJ1-1; D gene uncertain. V lost 0 bases, J lost 11 bases, and 16 bases lay in between. This CDR3 contains 14 residues. In germline, CDR1 is MGHRA, CDR2 YSYEKL. In DNA form, the CDR3 reads TGCGCCAGCAGCCAAGATTGGGGAATACCTCGGGCTTTCTTT. Amino acids: CASSQDWGIPRAFF.

The rearrangement joins TRBV27 to TRBJ1-2, with TRBD1 identical over 9 bases. Trimming took 5 bases from V and 5 from J; bases not matched to a gene: 9. The CDR3 contains 15 residues. CDR1 is MNHEY, CDR2 SMNVEV, per germline (reference sequence). CDR3 residues: CASSPGQGSGYGYTF. In nucleotides, the CDR3 is TGTGCCAGCAGTCCCGGACAGGGGAGTGGGTATGGCTACACCTTC.

The chain uses TRBV7-2 and TRBJ1-1; 8 bases are shared with TRBD1. The V gene end was trimmed by 2 bases and the J gene end by 5 bases; junction bases not matched to a gene: 7. The CDR3 covers 15 residues. Germline lookup yields CDR1 SGHTA and CDR2 FQGNSA. CDR3 sequence (DNA): TGTGCCAGCAGCTTACTAACAGGGGGATGGACTGAAGCTTTCTTT. It yields the protein CASSLLTGGWTEAFF.

In this sample, this clonotype turned up many times. The chain carries TRBV24-1 and TRBJ2-1; a possible D gene is TRBD1 (6 bases). The CDR3 runs to 15 residues. Trimming took 5 bases from V and 2 from J, leaving 12 bases between them. CDR1 is KGHDR and CDR2 is SFDVKD in the germline V gene. CDR3: CATSAKQGTYNEQFF. CDR3 bases: TGTGCCACCAGTGCCAAACAGGGCACCTACAATGAGCAGTTCTTC.

In its sample, this clonotype was seen many times. The V and J genes are TRBV19 and TRBJ2-7; D remains ambiguous. Trimming removed 6 bases at V and 5 bases at J, with 14 bases between. The CDR3 totals 13 residues. CDR1 and CDR2 from the germline V gene are LNHDA and SQIVND (reference sequence). Here the CDR3 reads CASSPRDRDEQYF. CDR3 sequence (DNA): TGTGCCAGTAGCCCTAGAGACCGGGACGAGCAGTACTTC.

This clonotype was counted between two and nine times. The genes are TRBV29-1 and TRBJ2-1; possible D gene TRBD1, 5 bases. Germline CDR1 and CDR2: SQVTM and ANQGSEA. The CDR3 covers 14 residues. V was pared by 0 bases and J by 4 bases, with 10 bases between. CDR3 residues: CSVEDATEYNEQFF. The CDR3 coding sequence is TGCAGCGTTGAAGACGCGACAGAGTACAATGAGCAGTTCTTC.

This chain joins TRBV7-8 and TRBJ2-7; D is perhaps TRBD2 (6 bases). Germline CDR1 reads SGHVS; CDR2 reads FQNEAQ. This CDR3 has 16 residues. V was shortened by 4 bases and J by 3 bases, with 19 bases between the two germline ends. CDR3 DNA: TGTGCCAGCAGCTCCGGTGGGAAGGAGGGATACTACGAGCAGTACTTC. The encoded protein is CASSSGGKEGYYEQYF.

In its sample, this clonotype was seen a few times. The V gene is TRBV5-4, the J gene TRBJ2-1; 8 bases align to TRBD2. The CDR3 has 13 amino acids. CDR1 SGHNT and CDR2 YYREEE come from the germline V gene (reference sequence). V lost 5 bases to trimming and J lost 4 bases; unmatched junction nucleotides: 2. CDR3: CASSERGYNEQFF. The CDR3 DNA is TGTGCCAGCAGTGAGCGGGGGTACAATGAGCAGTTCTTC.

For this clonotype: At one end the junction does not follow the germline gene, possibly because of a read error. This chain links TRBV7-9 with TRBJ2-2; D unresolved. In germline, CDR1 is SEHNR, CDR2 FQNEAQ (reference sequence). The CDR3 is 14 residues long. In nucleotides, the CDR3 is TGTGCCAGCAGCTTAGATCAGGTAGACGATGAGCAGTTTTTC. It codes for CASSLDQVDDEQFF.

The chain couples TRBV7-9 to TRBJ2-1; possible D gene TRBD1, 5 bases. The CDR3 sequence is 13 residues long. Germline lookup yields CDR1 SEHNR and CDR2 FQNEAQ (reference sequence). Trimming stripped 1 base from V and 10 bases from J, with 11 bases between. The CDR3 DNA follows: TGTGCCAGCAGCTTAGGCAGGGTTGGGGAGCAGTTCTTC. It translates to CASSLGRVGEQFF. The full variable domain, completed using reference TRBV7-9 and TRBJ2-1, is DTGVSQNPRHKITKRGQNVTFRCDPISEHNRLYWYRQTLGQGPEFLTYFQNEAQLEKSRLLSDRFSAERPKGSFSTLEIQRTEQGDSAMYLCASSLGRVGEQFFGPGTRLTVL.

This clonotype was seen more than once but under ten times. V and J are TRBV10-3 and TRBJ2-7; 7 positions agree with TRBD1. This CDR3 comprises 14 residues. Germline V gene data show CDR1 as ENHRY and CDR2 as SYGVKD. V was pared by 11 bases and J by 2 bases, with 12 bases of the junction left unmatched. This chain's CDR3 is CAALGTDSTYEQYF. The DNA of the CDR3 is TGTGCCGCCCTGGGGACAGACTCCACCTACGAGCAGTACTTC.

The rearrangement uses TRBV28 and TRBJ2-3; 8 bases align to TRBD2. V lost 1 base and J lost 4; bases outside the gene matches: 13. Germline V gene data show CDR1 as MDHEN and CDR2 as SYDVKM. There are 18 residues in the CDR3. CDR3 nucleotide sequence: TGTGCCAGCAGTTTATCGGTGACTAGCGACCTTGTGGCAGATACGCAGTATTTT. Translated, it gives CASSLSVTSDLVADTQYF.

The chain is built from TRBV6-5 and TRBJ2-1; 10 nucleotides agree with TRBD2. J gave up 7 bases and V 0 bases, and 9 bases lay outside the gene matches. Germline CDR1 reads MNHEY; CDR2 reads SVGAGI. The CDR3 spans 17 residues. The CDR3 DNA is TGTGCCAGCAGTTACTCGAAGGGAGCGGGGGGGCCAAATGAGCAGTTCTTC. Amino acid sequence: CASSYSKGAGGPNEQFF.